What follows is one T cell receptor beta chain and its context. Its antigen remains unknown. RNA transcripts served as the template for amplifying TCR beta CDR3 regions. The HTBI primer set drove a first-round RT-PCR of the TCR CDR3. TCRdb used MiXCR to reprocess the multiplex PCR reads, holding one entry per CDR3 protein. The sample yields 530,000 or so distinct CDR3 sequences, 46% seen once. Germline V gives CDR1 SGHTA, CDR2 FQGNSA. The V gene lost 3 bases and the J gene lost 10 bases, with 13 bases spanning the gap. This CDR3 has 14 amino acids. The sample belongs to a study of T cells in Graves' hyperthyroidism and ophthalmopathy. Whole-study results and caveats: Among thyroid clonotypes expanded above 0.001, most also appeared in blood.

Calling Graves' hyperthyroidism stable meant ophthalmopathy did not progress within 18 months. Sequenced: peripheral blood or thyroid tissue (not recorded which). V is TRBV7-2 and J is TRBJ1-6, with a possible D match to TRBD1 (6 bases). The receptor was isolated from a woman under 30 with Graves' hyperthyroidism. The CDR3 nucleotides read TGTGCCAGCAGCTTTGGGGGCGCTCGATCACCCCTCCACTTT. Protein product: CASSFGGARSPLHF.